A selection of T cell receptor beta chains follows, all from one sample in a study of blood T cell repertoires in COVID-19. Sequencing used immunoSEQ multiplex PCR; TCRdb keeps in-frame clones, though not all of them. The table includes around 300,000 clones, around 90% detected once. Sequencing was carried out using peripheral blood. The receptors come from a middle-aged woman who had recovered from COVID-19. CDR3s include the opening cysteine and the closing phenylalanine or tryptophan. A D gene is named only where the DNA matches it firmly. Rows may omit the clone size; those that give it use once, few, many or a size class.

size: -; V: TRBV7-3; J: TRBJ1-5; D: -; DNA: TGTGCCAGCAGCGCCGGACAGAATCAGCCCCAGCATTTT; CDR3: CASSAGQNQPQHF
size: -; V: TRBV19; J: TRBJ2-7; D: -; DNA: TGTGCCAGTAGTATAGGTGAGGGGGAAATCCCCTACGAGCAGTACTTC; CDR3: CASSIGEGEIPYEQYF
size: few; V: TRBV7-6; J: TRBJ2-5; D: -; DNA: TGTGCCAGCAGCCCCCGGGCGGGGGCAGGGCAAGAGACCCAGTACTTC; CDR3: CASSPRAGAGQETQYF
size: -; V: TRBV5-8; J: TRBJ2-3; D: -; DNA: TGTGCCAGCAGCTTGGCCCCGGGGTCAGATACGCAGTATTTT; CDR3: CASSLAPGSDTQYF
size: -; V: TRBV4-1; J: TRBJ1-1; D: -; DNA: TGCGCCAGCAGCCAAGATCCCGGAGGACGTAGCAACACTGAAGCTTTCTTT; CDR3: CASSQDPGGRSNTEAFF
size: -; V: TRBV10-3; J: TRBJ2-3; D: TRBD2; DNA: TGTGCCATCAGTGAGACTAGCGGGAGGCCAGATACGCAGTATTTT; CDR3: CAISETSGRPDTQYF
size: -; V: TRBV4-1; J: TRBJ2-1; D: TRBD1; DNA: TGCGCCAGCAGCGCGACAGGGGTAGGCTCCTACAATGAGCAGTTCTTC; CDR3: CASSATGVGSYNEQFF
size: once; V: TRBV7-2; J: TRBJ2-4; D: -; DNA: TGTGCCAGCAGTACCCCCGGCAAAAACATTCAGTACTTC; CDR3: CASSTPGKNIQYF
size: -; V: TRBV30; J: TRBJ2-7; D: TRBD2; DNA: TGTGCCTGGAGTGGGGGACTAGCGGGAGGGGAGCAGTACTTC; CDR3: CAWSGGLAGGEQYF
size: -; V: TRBV7-9; J: TRBJ1-3; D: TRBD1; DNA: TGTGCCAGCAGCTCCCCGGGACAGCTTCCTGGAAACACCATATATTTT; CDR3: CASSSPGQLPGNTIYF
size: -; V: TRBV30; J: TRBJ2-3; D: -; DNA: TGTGCCTGGCTCAGCGGACCTAGCACAGATACGCAGTATTTT; CDR3: CAWLSGPSTDTQYF
size: -; V: TRBV5-8; J: TRBJ2-2; D: -; DNA: TGTGCCAGCAGCCCACAGGGCTCCGGGGAGCTGTTTTTT; CDR3: CASSPQGSGELFF
size: -; V: TRBV5-1; J: TRBJ2-7; D: TRBD2; DNA: TGCGCCAGCAGCTTGGATCCACTAGCGGGAGCCTACGAGCAGTACTTC; CDR3: CASSLDPLAGAYEQYF
size: -; V: TRBV11-3; J: TRBJ2-1; D: TRBD1; DNA: TGTGCCAGCAGCTTAGATACGGCCAGGGGGCGATGGAATGAGCAGTTCTTC; CDR3: CASSLDTARGRWNEQFF
size: -; V: TRBV5-6; J: TRBJ2-7; D: TRBD1; DNA: TGTGCCAGCAGCCGGCCGGGACAGGGTCACTACGAGCAGTACTTC; CDR3: CASSRPGQGHYEQYF
size: -; V: TRBV7-2; J: TRBJ2-2; D: -; DNA: TGTGCCAGCAGCTTGGCAGCCGGGGGAATCACCGGGGAGCTGTTTTTT; CDR3: CASSLAAGGITGELFF
size: -; V: TRBV12-5; J: TRBJ2-3; D: TRBD2; DNA: TGTGCTAGTGGCCCGGGGACTAGCGGGAACACAGATACGCAGTATTTT; CDR3: CASGPGTSGNTDTQYF
size: -; V: TRBV2; J: TRBJ2-7; D: -; DNA: TGTGCCAGCAGTGAAGATAGAAGGGGGAAAGTGTTTAGGGAGCAGTACTTC; CDR3: CASSEDRRGKVFREQYF